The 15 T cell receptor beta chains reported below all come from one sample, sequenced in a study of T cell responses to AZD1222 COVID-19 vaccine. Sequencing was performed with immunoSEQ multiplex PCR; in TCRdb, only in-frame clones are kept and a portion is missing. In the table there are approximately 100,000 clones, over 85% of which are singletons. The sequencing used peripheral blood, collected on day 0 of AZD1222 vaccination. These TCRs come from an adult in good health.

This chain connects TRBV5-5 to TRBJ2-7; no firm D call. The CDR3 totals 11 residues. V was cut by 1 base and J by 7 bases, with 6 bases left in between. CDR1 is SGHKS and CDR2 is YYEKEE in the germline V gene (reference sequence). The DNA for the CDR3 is TGTGCCAGCAGCTTGAGCTCTGAGCAGTACTTC. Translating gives CASSLSSEQYF.

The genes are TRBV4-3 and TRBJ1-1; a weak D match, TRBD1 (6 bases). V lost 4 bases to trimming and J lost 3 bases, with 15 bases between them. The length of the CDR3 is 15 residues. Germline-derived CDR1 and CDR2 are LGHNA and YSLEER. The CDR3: CASSPGANRDTEAFF. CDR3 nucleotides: TGCGCCAGCAGCCCGGGTGCAAACAGGGACACTGAAGCTTTCTTT.

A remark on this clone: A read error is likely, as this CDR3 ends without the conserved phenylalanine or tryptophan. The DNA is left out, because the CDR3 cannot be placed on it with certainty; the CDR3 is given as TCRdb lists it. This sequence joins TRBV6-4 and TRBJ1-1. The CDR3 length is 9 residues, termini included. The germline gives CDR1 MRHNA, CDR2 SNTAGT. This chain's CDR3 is CASSDRAIS.

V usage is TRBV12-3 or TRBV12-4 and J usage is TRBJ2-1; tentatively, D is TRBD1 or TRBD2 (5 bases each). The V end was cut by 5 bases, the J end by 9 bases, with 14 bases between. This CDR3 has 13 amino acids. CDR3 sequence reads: CASSVGPSSEQFF. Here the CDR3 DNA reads TGTGCCAGCAGTGTGGGACCGTCAAGTGAGCAGTTCTTC.

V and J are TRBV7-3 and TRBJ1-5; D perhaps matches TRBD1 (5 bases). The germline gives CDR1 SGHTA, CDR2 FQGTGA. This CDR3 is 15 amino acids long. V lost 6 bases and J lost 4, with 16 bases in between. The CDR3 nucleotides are TGTGCCAGCAGGCCACGTCCTGGGGGTAATCAGCCCCAGCATTTT. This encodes CASRPRPGGNQPQHF.

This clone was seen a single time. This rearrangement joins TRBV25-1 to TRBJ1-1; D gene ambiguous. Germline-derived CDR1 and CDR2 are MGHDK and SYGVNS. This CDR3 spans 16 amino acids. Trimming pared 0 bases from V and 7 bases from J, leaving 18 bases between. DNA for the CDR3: TGTGCCAGCAGTGAATACCGGGAGGACCAACCTTATGAAGCTTTCTTT. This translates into CASSEYREDQPYEAFF.

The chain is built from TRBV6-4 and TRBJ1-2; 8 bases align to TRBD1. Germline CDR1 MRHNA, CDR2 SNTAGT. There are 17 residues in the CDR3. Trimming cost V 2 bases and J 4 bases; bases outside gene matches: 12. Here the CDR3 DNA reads TGTGCCAGCAGTGACGAAGTTCATGGGACAGGACTCTATGGCTACACCTTC. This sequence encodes CASSDEVHGTGLYGYTF.

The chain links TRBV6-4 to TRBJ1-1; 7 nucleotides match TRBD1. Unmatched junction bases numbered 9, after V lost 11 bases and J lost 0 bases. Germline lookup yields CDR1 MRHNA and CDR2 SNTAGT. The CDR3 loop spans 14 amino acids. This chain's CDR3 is CAGGQVSMNTEAFF. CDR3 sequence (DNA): TGTGCCGGAGGACAGGTGAGTATGAACACTGAAGCTTTCTTT.

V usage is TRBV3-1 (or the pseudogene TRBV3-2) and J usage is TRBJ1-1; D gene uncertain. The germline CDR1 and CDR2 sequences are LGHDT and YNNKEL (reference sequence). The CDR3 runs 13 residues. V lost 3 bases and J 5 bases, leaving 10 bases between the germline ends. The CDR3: CASSHGSETEAFF. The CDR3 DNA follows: TGTGCCAGCAGCCATGGGTCAGAAACTGAAGCTTTCTTT.

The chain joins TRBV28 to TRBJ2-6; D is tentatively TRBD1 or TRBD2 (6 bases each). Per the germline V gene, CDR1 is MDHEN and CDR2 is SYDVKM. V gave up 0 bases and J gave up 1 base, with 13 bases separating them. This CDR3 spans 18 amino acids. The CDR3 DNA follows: TGTGCCAGCAGTTTATGGCGGGGAACAGGGTCTGGGGCCAACGTCCTGACTTTC. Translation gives CASSLWRGTGSGANVLTF.

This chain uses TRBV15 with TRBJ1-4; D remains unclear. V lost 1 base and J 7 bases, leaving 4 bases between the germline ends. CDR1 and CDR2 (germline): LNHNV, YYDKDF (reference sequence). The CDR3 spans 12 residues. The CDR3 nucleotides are TGTGCCACCAGCAGAGCTGCTGAAAAACTGTTTTTT. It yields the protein CATSRAAEKLFF. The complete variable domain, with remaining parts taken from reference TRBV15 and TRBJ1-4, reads DAMVIQNPRYQVTQFGKPVTLSCSQTLNHNVMYWYQQKSSQAPKLLFHYYDKDFNNEADTPDNFQSRRPNTSFCFLDIRSPGLGDTAMYLCATSRAAEKLFFGSGTQLSVL.

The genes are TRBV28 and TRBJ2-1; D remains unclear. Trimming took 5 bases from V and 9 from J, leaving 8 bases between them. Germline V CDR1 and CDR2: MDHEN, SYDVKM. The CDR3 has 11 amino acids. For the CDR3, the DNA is TGTGCCAGCAGTAGCACTGTTGAGCAGTTCTTC. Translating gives CASSSTVEQFF.

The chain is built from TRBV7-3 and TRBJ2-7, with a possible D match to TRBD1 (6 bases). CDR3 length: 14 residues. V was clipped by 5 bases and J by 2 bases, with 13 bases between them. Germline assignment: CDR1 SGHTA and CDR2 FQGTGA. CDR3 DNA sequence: TGTGCCAGCAGCCCACAGGGAGAGACCTACGAGCAGTACTTC. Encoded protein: CASSPQGETYEQYF. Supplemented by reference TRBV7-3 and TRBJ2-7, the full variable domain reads GAGVSQTPSNKVTEKGKYVELRCDPISGHTALYWYRQSLGQGPEFLIYFQGTGAADDSGLPNDRFFAVRPEGSVSTLKIQRTERGDSAVYLCASSPQGETYEQYFGPGTRLTVT.

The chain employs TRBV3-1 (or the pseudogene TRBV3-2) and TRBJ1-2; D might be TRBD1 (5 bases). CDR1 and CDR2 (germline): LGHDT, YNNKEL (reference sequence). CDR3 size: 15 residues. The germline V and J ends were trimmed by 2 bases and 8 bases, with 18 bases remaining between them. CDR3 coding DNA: TGTGCCAGCAGCCAACTGGGGCAGGGAAGCGAAGGCTACACCTTC. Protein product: CASSQLGQGSEGYTF.

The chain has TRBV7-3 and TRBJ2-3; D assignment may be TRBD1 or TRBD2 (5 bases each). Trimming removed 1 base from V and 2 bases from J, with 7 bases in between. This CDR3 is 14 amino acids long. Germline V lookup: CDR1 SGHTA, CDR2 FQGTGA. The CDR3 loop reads CASSLNGATDTQYF. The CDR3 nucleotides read TGTGCCAGCAGCTTAAACGGGGCCACAGATACGCAGTATTTT.